These 23 T cell receptor beta chains originate from one sample sequenced in a study of molecular identifiers for immune sequencing clone quantification. TCRdb ran MiXCR on the PCR reads and lists one entry per CDR3 protein. Counted here are just under 650,000 distinct CDR3 sequences, about 20% occurring once; the ten biggest clones make up roughly 0.9%. Sequences were obtained from naive CD8+ T cells from blood, with Jurkat cell RNA spiked in. Specified subset: FACS-sorted CD8+CD4-CCR7+CD45RA+ naive T cells. The receptors stem from a human donor in good health. Some libraries in this study had Jurkat cell RNA spiked in.

This chain joins TRBV3-1 and TRBJ2-1, with TRBD2 as a possible D gene (5 bases). This CDR3 has 15 amino acids. Trimming removed 5 bases at V and 5 bases at J, with 16 bases between. Germline V CDR1 and CDR2: LGHDT, YNNKEL (reference sequence). CDR3 bases: TGTGCCAGCAGCTTGGACTCCAACCCCGACAATGAGCAGTTCTTC. Its protein is CASSLDSNPDNEQFF.

This clonotype occurred many times. The rearrangement links TRBV19 to TRBJ2-3; D is ambiguous. Germline CDR1 and CDR2: LNHDA and SQIVND (reference sequence). This CDR3 has 13 amino acids. V was shortened by 4 bases and J by 5 bases, with 10 bases between the two germline ends. This CDR3 is CASSTRPKDTQYF. The DNA of the CDR3 is TGTGCCAGTAGTACCCGCCCTAAAGATACGCAGTATTTT.

This clonotype was seen repeatedly, ten times or more. The V and J genes are TRBV27 and TRBJ2-7, with 7 bases matching TRBD2. This CDR3 is 13 amino acids long. The trim removed 5 bases at V and 0 bases at J, leaving 1 base unmatched. The germline CDR1 and CDR2 sequences are MNHEY and SMNVEV (reference sequence). CDR3 amino acids: CASSRGVSYEQYF. As DNA, the CDR3 is TGTGCCAGCAGTCGGGGGGTCTCCTACGAGCAGTACTTC.

This clonotype was picked up many times. CDR3 region: CASSSGAVFMNTEAFF. The CDR3 region has the DNA TGCGCCAGCAGTTCAGGGGCCGTATTTATGAACACTGAAGCTTTCTTT. The chain joins TRBV5-1 to TRBJ1-1, with TRBD1 as a possible D gene (6 bases). Trimming took 5 bases from V and 0 from J, leaving 17 bases between them. This CDR3 is 16 amino acids long. Germline CDR1 SGHRS, CDR2 YFSETQ.

This clonotype has a handful of counts. This chain joins TRBV11-2 and TRBJ1-6; no clear D. Germline assignment: CDR1 SGHAT and CDR2 FQNNGV. The CDR3 runs 14 residues. V was pared by 0 bases and J by 9 bases, with 9 bases between. The CDR3 reads CASSLDSGISPLHF. The DNA of the CDR3 is TGTGCCAGCAGCTTAGATAGTGGGATTTCACCCCTCCACTTT. Complete variable domain (other parts from reference TRBV11-2 and TRBJ1-6): EAGVAQSPRYKIIEKRQSVAFWCNPISGHATLYWYQQILGQGPKLLIQFQNNGVVDDSQLPKDRFSAERLKGVDSTLKIQPAKLEDSAVYLCASSLDSGISPLHFGNGTRLTVT.

The chain combines TRBV12-3 or TRBV12-4 with TRBJ2-7, with D perhaps TRBD2 (7 bases). CDR3 length: 13 amino acids. V lost 5 bases and J lost 5, with 13 bases in between. CDR3 in amino acids: CASSPGGRDEQYF. The CDR3 bases are TGTGCCAGCAGTCCCGGGGGGCGGGACGAGCAGTACTTC.

This clonotype was counted between two and nine times. The rearrangement uses TRBV9 and TRBJ1-5; D gene unclear. V was clipped by 1 base and J by 7 bases, with 12 bases between them. The CDR3 runs 14 residues. From germline, CDR1 is SGDLS and CDR2 YYNGEE. CDR3 residues: CASSVSGDDQPQHF. The CDR3 DNA sequence: TGTGCCAGCAGCGTATCTGGGGATGACCAGCCCCAGCATTTT.

The table lists this clonotype with many counts. This sequence joins TRBV7-6 and TRBJ1-1; D might be TRBD1 (5 bases). Trimming took off 5 bases at V and 0 bases at J, with 10 bases between the two ends. The CDR3 covers 14 residues. CDR1 is SGHVS, CDR2 FNYEAQ, per germline. CDR3 protein: CASSPGAMNTEAFF. CDR3 nucleotide sequence: TGTGCCAGCAGCCCCGGGGCCATGAACACTGAAGCTTTCTTT.

Many counts were recorded for this clonotype. The rearrangement uses TRBV4-3 and TRBJ1-4; D gene uncertain. This CDR3 comprises 17 residues. Germline V gene data show CDR1 as LGHNA and CDR2 as YSLEER. Trimming pared 0 bases from V and 5 bases from J, leaving 16 bases between. CDR3 sequence: CASSQDWSSILNEKLFF. DNA for the CDR3: TGCGCCAGCAGCCAAGACTGGTCATCCATCCTGAATGAAAAACTGTTTTTT.

This clonotype was detected many times. V and J are TRBV2 and TRBJ1-6; 7 bases align to TRBD1. The V gene end was trimmed by 8 bases and the J gene end by 0 bases; junction bases not matched to a gene: 16. Germline loops: CDR1 SNHLY, CDR2 FYNNEI. The CDR3 is 19 amino acids. CDR3 loop: CASSWTGRSSSSYNSPLHF. CDR3 DNA: TGTGCCAGCTCTTGGACAGGCCGATCCAGTAGCTCCTATAATTCACCCCTCCACTTT.

This clonotype was counted ten times or more. This sequence joins TRBV5-4 and TRBJ2-2; TRBD2 aligns across 7 bases. There are 16 residues in the CDR3. In germline, CDR1 is SGHNT, CDR2 YYREEE (reference sequence). The trim removed 3 bases at V and 3 bases at J, leaving 8 bases unmatched. The CDR3 is CASSYAGTMYTGELFF. In DNA, the CDR3 is TGTGCCAGCAGCTATGCCGGGACTATGTACACCGGGGAGCTGTTTTTT.

This clonotype was picked up many times. The rearrangement links TRBV20-1 to TRBJ1-5; D not resolved. There are 15 residues in the CDR3. V was shortened by 0 bases and J by 4 bases, with 13 bases between the two germline ends. CDR1 is DFQATT and CDR2 is SNEGSKA in the germline V gene (reference sequence). The chain's CDR3 is CSARDRWQINQPQHF. CDR3 coding DNA: TGCAGTGCTAGAGATCGGTGGCAGATAAATCAGCCCCAGCATTTT.

The rearrangement joins TRBV20-1 to TRBJ2-1; D unresolved. The CDR3 totals 18 residues. V gave up 0 bases and J gave up 0 bases, with 18 bases separating them. Germline V gene sequence: CDR1 DFQATT, CDR2 SNEGSKA (reference sequence). CDR3 amino acids: CSARDPVLGRSSYNEQFF. CDR3 coding DNA: TGCAGTGCTAGAGACCCAGTGTTGGGTCGTAGCTCCTACAATGAGCAGTTCTTC.

This clonotype was detected only a few times. This may arise from a read error, as a much more abundant clone is one base away. The V and J genes are TRBV7-2 and TRBJ1-2; D unresolved. Germline V gene sequence: CDR1 SGHTA, CDR2 FQGNSA. The CDR3 extends over 14 amino acids. CDR3 nucleotides: TGTGCCAGCACCTTATATCAGGCGAGCTATGGCTACACCTTC. Protein product: CASTLYQASYGYTF.

As to this clonotype: At one of its ends the junction is not consistent with the germline gene, which may arise from a read error. The chain employs TRBV5-3 and TRBJ1-1; D might be TRBD1 (5 bases). TRBV5-3 is assigned to the ORF class and has an uncertain function. The CDR3 consists of 19 residues. For the CDR3, the DNA is TGTGCCAGCAGCTTGGGGGTCACAGTGTCGGGGGGAATAGTCACTGAAGCTTTCTTT. As protein: CASSLGVTVSGGIVTEAFF.

This clonotype was detected many times. The chain links TRBV7-2 to TRBJ1-6, with D hard to call. Germline CDR1 is SGHTA and CDR2 is FQGNSA. The CDR3 consists of 14 residues. With 6 bases removed from V and 13 bases from J, the gap between germline ends came to 19 bases. CDR3 sequence reads: CASSPDGEYSPLHF. In DNA, the CDR3 is TGTGCCAGCAGTCCCGACGGCGAATACTCGCCCCTCCACTTT.

This clonotype was counted many times. The chain links TRBV6-2 or TRBV6-3 to TRBJ2-3; D call uncertain. CDR1 MNHEY and CDR2 SVGEGT come from the germline V gene. CDR3 length equals 14 residues. Trimming removed 2 bases at V and 2 bases at J, with 8 bases between. Here the CDR3 DNA reads TGTGCCAGCAGTTACATTTCATCCACAGATACGCAGTATTTT. It encodes CASSYISSTDTQYF.

Here the CDR3 DNA reads TGTGCCAGTGGGACAGTTCCTATTGGCTACAATGAGCAGTTCTTC. Protein product: CASGTVPIGYNEQFF. This chain connects TRBV19 to TRBJ2-1, with 7 bases lining up with TRBD1. The CDR3 consists of 15 residues. Germline trimming cut 8 bases from V and 3 bases from J; bases unmatched to any gene: 10. Germline-derived CDR1 and CDR2 are LNHDA and SQIVND (reference sequence).

The chain combines TRBV7-8 with TRBJ2-2; no clear D gene. The CDR3 contains 15 residues. With 6 bases removed from V and 1 base from J, the gap between germline ends came to 12 bases. Germline-derived CDR1 and CDR2 are SGHVS and FQNEAQ. The CDR3 spells CASRPLGMNTGELFF. As DNA, the CDR3 is TGTGCCAGCAGGCCCTTAGGCATGAACACCGGGGAGCTGTTTTTT.

This clonotype has a handful of counts. The chain links TRBV6-2 or TRBV6-3 to TRBJ2-2; D is perhaps TRBD1 (5 bases). Deletions cut 4 bases from V and 5 bases from J, with 17 bases between. CDR3 length equals 16 residues. Germline V gene sequence: CDR1 MNHEY, CDR2 SVGEGT. For the CDR3, the DNA is TGTGCCAGCAGTTCCTTCGACAGAGCCGGGACCGGGGAGCTGTTTTTT. Encoded protein: CASSSFDRAGTGELFF.

This clonotype was counted at least ten times. J is TRBJ2-7 and V is TRBV29-1; TRBD2 aligns across 8 bases. Germline V lookup: CDR1 SQVTM, CDR2 ANQGSEA. Unmatched junction bases numbered 6, after V lost 4 bases and J lost 4 bases. The CDR3 consists of 13 residues. CDR3 sequence: CSVVGTSLYEQYF. DNA of the CDR3: TGCAGCGTTGTCGGGACTAGTCTGTACGAGCAGTACTTC.

Many counts were recorded for this clonotype. The chain is built from TRBV4-1 and TRBJ2-1; TRBD2 agrees at 10 bases. V dropped 0 bases and J dropped 1; count of bases not matched to a gene: 3. Germline CDR1 is MGHRA and CDR2 is YSYEKL. The CDR3 is 17 residues long. The CDR3 here is CASSQELAGASYNEQFF. The CDR3 DNA reads TGCGCCAGCAGCCAAGAGCTAGCGGGAGCGTCCTACAATGAGCAGTTCTTC.

This clonotype turned up a few times. This chain connects TRBV4-1 to TRBJ1-1; no firm D call. This CDR3 spans 14 amino acids. Trimming cost V 3 bases and J 4 bases, with 12 bases left between them. Germline CDR1 reads MGHRA; CDR2 reads YSYEKL. The CDR3 DNA reads as TGCGCCAGCAGCCAGAGCCAGAGCGGCACTGAAGCTTTCTTT. Encoded protein: CASSQSQSGTEAFF.